The 18 T cell receptor beta chains below come from one sample, sequenced in a study of blood T cell repertoires in COVID-19. Some clones are missing from TCRdb's copy, which holds only in-frame ones; the method was immunoSEQ multiplex PCR. The sample records hundreds of thousands of clones, roughly nine tenths being singletons. The specimen was peripheral blood. Receptors were obtained from a man in his 60s who had recovered from COVID-19.

The V and J genes are TRBV9 and TRBJ1-6; D is ambiguous. Germline V gene data show CDR1 as SGDLS and CDR2 as YYNGEE. This CDR3 is built from 15 residues. The V end was cut by 0 bases, the J end by 3 bases, with 7 bases between. The CDR3 is CASSVGGGYNSPLHF. CDR3 nucleotide sequence: TGTGCCAGCAGCGTAGGCGGCGGCTATAATTCACCCCTCCACTTT.

This clone turned up a few times. This rearrangement joins TRBV2 to TRBJ2-1, with D possibly TRBD2 on 5 matching bases. There are 14 residues in the CDR3. The germline CDR1 and CDR2 sequences are SNHLY and FYNNEI. V shed 4 bases and J shed 2 bases, with 9 bases lying between them. This chain's CDR3 is CASSAYGAYNEQFF. CDR3 nucleotide sequence: TGTGCCAGCAGTGCGTACGGGGCCTACAATGAGCAGTTCTTC. Supplemented by reference TRBV2 and TRBJ2-1, the full variable domain reads EPEVTQTPSHQVTQMGQEVILRCVPISNHLYFYWYRQILGQKVEFLVSFYNNEISEKSEIFDDQFSVERPDGSNFTLKIRSTKLEDSAMYFCASSAYGAYNEQFFGPGTRLTVL.

CDR3 bases: TGTGCCAGCAGCCGTGCTCAGGAGGGGTACGCTAACGAGCAGTACGTC. Translating it yields CASSRAQEGYANEQYV. The chain couples TRBV6-2 or TRBV6-3 to TRBJ2-7; possible D gene TRBD2, 6 bases. Germline CDR1 MNHEY, CDR2 SVGEGT. The V and J ends lost 6 bases and 5 bases respectively, with 23 bases between them. The CDR3 consists of 16 residues.

The chain is built from TRBV5-6 and TRBJ2-2; no clear D. Germline CDR1 SGHDT, CDR2 YYEEEE. Trimming left V 1 base short and J 5 bases short, with 9 bases between. The CDR3 is made up of 14 amino acids. In DNA form, the CDR3 reads TGTGCCAGCAGCTTGTATTTCGGTACCGGGGAGCTGTTTTTT. It codes for CASSLYFGTGELFF.

The J gene is TRBJ2-3, the V gene TRBV3-1 (or the pseudogene TRBV3-2), with TRBD2 matching 13 bases. Germline V CDR1 and CDR2: LGHDT, YNNKEL (reference sequence). Trimming took 2 bases from V and 1 from J; bases not matched to a gene: 3. This CDR3 comprises 17 residues. The CDR3 protein is CASSQPGTSGGTDTQYF. The CDR3 coding sequence is TGTGCCAGCAGCCAACCGGGGACTAGCGGGGGCACAGATACGCAGTATTTT.

The J gene is TRBJ2-3, the V gene TRBV12-5; 8 nucleotides agree with TRBD2. With 2 bases clipped from V and 1 base from J, the junction kept 5 bases outside the gene matches. The CDR3 has 16 residues. Germline V gene sequence: CDR1 LGHNT, CDR2 FRNRAP. The CDR3: CASGLPRGGGTDTQYF. CDR3 sequence (DNA): TGTGCTAGTGGTTTGCCACGGGGGGGTGGCACAGATACGCAGTATTTT.

J is TRBJ1-1 and V is TRBV14; possible D gene TRBD1, 5 bases. V lost 2 bases, J lost 3 bases, and 7 bases lay in between. This CDR3 contains 13 residues. Germline CDR1 reads SGHDN; CDR2 reads FVKESK. CDR3 amino acids: CASSQIRDTEAFF. In DNA form, the CDR3 reads TGTGCCAGCAGCCAAATCAGGGACACTGAAGCTTTCTTT.

This clone was observed a single time. The genes are TRBV7-8 and TRBJ1-2; D might be TRBD1 (5 bases). V lost 1 base and J 4 bases, leaving 16 bases between the germline ends. The CDR3 has 16 amino acids. Germline values: CDR1 SGHVS, CDR2 FQNEAQ. CDR3: CASSLVGGILFYGYTF. CDR3 in DNA: TGTGCCAGCAGCTTAGTCGGGGGGATTCTTTTCTATGGCTACACCTTC.

The chain is built from TRBV12-3 or TRBV12-4 and TRBJ1-2; the D gene is possibly TRBD1 (6 bases). The CDR3 sequence is 13 residues long. The V end was cut by 6 bases, the J end by 4 bases, with 12 bases between. CDR3 in amino acids: CASSPGQLYGYTF. DNA for the CDR3: TGTGCCAGCAGCCCCGGACAGCTCTATGGCTACACCTTC.

The genes are TRBV6-5 and TRBJ1-5; TRBD1 is a possible D gene (5 bases). Germline CDR1 reads MNHEY; CDR2 reads SVGAGI. The CDR3 length is 15 residues. The V end was cut by 4 bases, the J end by 2 bases, with 12 bases between. CDR3 amino acids: CASSLVKGGNQPQHF. The CDR3, as DNA: TGTGCCAGCAGTTTGGTAAAAGGGGGCAATCAGCCCCAGCATTTT.

The CDR3, as DNA: TGTGCCAGCAGTGGCCAACAGGGGGCTGGGGCCAACGTCCTGACTTTC. Protein: CASSGQQGAGANVLTF. This chain joins TRBV6-4 and TRBJ2-6, with TRBD1 matching over 8 bases. J gave up 2 bases and V 4 bases, and 4 bases lay outside the gene matches. The CDR3 runs 16 residues. The germline V gene has CDR1 MRHNA and CDR2 SNTAGT.

The CDR3 is CASSYRGNTEAFF. In DNA, the CDR3 is TGTGCCAGCAGTTACAGGGGGAACACTGAAGCTTTCTTT. The gene calls are TRBV25-1 and TRBJ1-1; 7 bases fit TRBD1. V gave up 5 bases and J gave up 1 base; unmatched junction bases: 1. The CDR3 contains 13 residues. Germline V gives CDR1 MGHDK, CDR2 SYGVNS. Variable domain in full (rest from reference TRBV25-1 and TRBJ1-1): EADIYQTPRYLVIGTGKKITLECSQTMGHDKMYWYQQDPGMELHLIHYSYGVNSTEKGDLSSESTVSRIRTEHFPLTLESARPSHTSQYLCASSYRGNTEAFFGQGTRLTVV.

The chain has TRBV5-1 and TRBJ1-1; 8 positions agree with TRBD1. Germline V lookup: CDR1 SGHRS, CDR2 YFSETQ. This CDR3 has 15 amino acids. The J segment lost 1 base and the V segment lost 3 bases, leaving 5 bases of the junction unmatched. The CDR3 nucleotides are TGCGCCAGCAGCTCTTCCGGGACAGGGAACACTGAAGCTTTCTTT. This gives the protein CASSSSGTGNTEAFF.

This clone appeared a single time. The chain recombines TRBV5-5 with TRBJ2-3, with 11 nucleotides matching TRBD1. Germline lookup yields CDR1 SGHKS and CDR2 YYEKEE (reference sequence). This CDR3 spans 16 amino acids. After removal of 3 bases from V and 5 bases from J, the junction contained 8 bases not matched to a gene. CDR3 residues: CASSYTRTGGRDTQYF. DNA of the CDR3: TGTGCCAGCAGCTATACCCGGACAGGGGGCAGAGATACGCAGTATTTT.

This clone has only a few counts. V and J are TRBV7-9 and TRBJ1-3; D remains unclear. The V gene's germline CDR1 is SEHNR and CDR2 FQNEAQ (reference sequence). Trimming stripped 11 bases from V and 0 bases from J, with 11 bases between. CDR3 length: 13 residues. In DNA, the CDR3 is TGTGCCCACAGCCCCGACTCTGGAAACACCATATATTTT. As protein: CAHSPDSGNTIYF.

The chain is built from TRBV5-1 and TRBJ2-3, with D possibly TRBD2 on 6 matching bases. Per the germline V gene, CDR1 is SGHRS and CDR2 is YFSETQ. V lost 0 bases, J lost 6 bases, and 8 bases lay in between. The CDR3 is made up of 13 amino acids. CDR3 nucleotide sequence: TGCGCCAGCAGCTTGGCGGGGGTTGATACGCAGTATTTT. Encoded protein: CASSLAGVDTQYF.

The chain carries TRBV2 and TRBJ1-6; possible D gene TRBD1, 5 bases. V dropped 7 bases and J dropped 10 bases, with 11 bases sitting between them. CDR3 size: 12 residues. CDR1 is SNHLY and CDR2 is FYNNEI in the germline V gene. In DNA form, the CDR3 reads TGTGCCAGCAACCAAGGGGTGTCACCCCTCCACTTT. It specifies CASNQGVSPLHF.

The chain recombines TRBV7-6 with TRBJ2-3, with 9 bases aligning to TRBD1. Germline lookup yields CDR1 SGHVS and CDR2 FNYEAQ. CDR3 length equals 17 residues. Unmatched junction bases numbered 8, after V lost 1 base and J lost 3 bases. CDR3 loop: CASSLGATGGATDTQYF. CDR3 nucleotide sequence: TGTGCCAGCAGCTTAGGAGCGACAGGGGGTGCGACAGATACGCAGTATTTT. The full variable domain, rest sourced from reference TRBV7-6 and TRBJ2-3, is GAGVSQSPRYKVTKRGQDVALRCDPISGHVSLYWYRQALGQGPEFLTYFNYEAQQDKSGLPNDRFSAERPEGSISTLTIQRTEQRDSAMYRCASSLGATGGATDTQYFGPGTRLTVL.